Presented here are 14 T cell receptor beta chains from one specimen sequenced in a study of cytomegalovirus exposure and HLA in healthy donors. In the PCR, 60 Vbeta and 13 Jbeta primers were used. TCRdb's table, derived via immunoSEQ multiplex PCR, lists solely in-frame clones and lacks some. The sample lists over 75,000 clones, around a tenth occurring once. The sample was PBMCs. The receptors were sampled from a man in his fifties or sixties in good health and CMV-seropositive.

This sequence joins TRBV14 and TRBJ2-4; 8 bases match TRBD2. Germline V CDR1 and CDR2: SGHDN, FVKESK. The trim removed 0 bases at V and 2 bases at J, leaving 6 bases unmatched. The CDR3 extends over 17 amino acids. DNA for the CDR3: TGTGCCAGCAGCCAAGATAGCTTTAGCGGGACCAAAAACATTCAGTACTTC. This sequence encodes CASSQDSFSGTKNIQYF. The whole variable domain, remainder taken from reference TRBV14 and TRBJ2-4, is EAGVTQFPSHSVIEKGQTVTLRCDPISGHDNLYWYRRVMGKEIKFLLHFVKESKQDESGMPNNRFLAERTGGTYSTLKVQPAELEDSGVYFCASSQDSFSGTKNIQYFGAGTRLSVL.

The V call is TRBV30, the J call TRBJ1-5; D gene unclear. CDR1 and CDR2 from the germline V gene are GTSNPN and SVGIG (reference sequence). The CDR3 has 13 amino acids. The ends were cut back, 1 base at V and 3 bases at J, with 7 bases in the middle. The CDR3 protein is CAWSDSYNQPQHF. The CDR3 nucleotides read TGTGCCTGGAGTGACAGCTACAATCAGCCCCAGCATTTT.

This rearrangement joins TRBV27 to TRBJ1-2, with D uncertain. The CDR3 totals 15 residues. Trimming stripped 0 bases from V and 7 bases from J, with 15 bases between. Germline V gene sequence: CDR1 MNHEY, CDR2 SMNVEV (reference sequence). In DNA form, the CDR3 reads TGTGCCAGCAGTTTATCAGTCCCGATTAGGAGTGGCTACACCTTC. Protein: CASSLSVPIRSGYTF.

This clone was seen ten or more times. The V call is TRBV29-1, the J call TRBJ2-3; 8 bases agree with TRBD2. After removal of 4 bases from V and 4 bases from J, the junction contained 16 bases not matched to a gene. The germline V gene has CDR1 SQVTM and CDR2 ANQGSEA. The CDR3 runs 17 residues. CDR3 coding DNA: TGCAGCGTTGGCATCGGGAGGGGCGGGGGAAATGCAGATACGCAGTATTTT. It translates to CSVGIGRGGGNADTQYF.

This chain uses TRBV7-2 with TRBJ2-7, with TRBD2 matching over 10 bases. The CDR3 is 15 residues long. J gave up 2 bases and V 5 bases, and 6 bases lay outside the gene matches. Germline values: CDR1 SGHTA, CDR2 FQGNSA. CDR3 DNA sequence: TGTGCCAGCAGCCCTGGGACTAGCGCGCCCTACGAGCAGTACTTC. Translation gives CASSPGTSAPYEQYF.

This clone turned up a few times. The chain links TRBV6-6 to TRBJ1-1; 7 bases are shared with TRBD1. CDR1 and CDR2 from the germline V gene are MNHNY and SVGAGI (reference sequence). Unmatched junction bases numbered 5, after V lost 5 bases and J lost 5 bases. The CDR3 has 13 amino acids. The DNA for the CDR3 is TGTGCCAGCAGTGACAGGGTTGGAACTGAAGCTTTCTTT. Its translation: CASSDRVGTEAFF.

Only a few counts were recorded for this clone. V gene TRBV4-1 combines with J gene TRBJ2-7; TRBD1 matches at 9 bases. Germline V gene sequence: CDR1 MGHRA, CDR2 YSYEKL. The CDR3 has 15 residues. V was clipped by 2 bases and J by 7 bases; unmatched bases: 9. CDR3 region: CASSQIAGQGWEQYF. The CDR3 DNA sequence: TGCGCCAGCAGCCAAATCGCTGGACAGGGGTGGGAGCAGTACTTC.

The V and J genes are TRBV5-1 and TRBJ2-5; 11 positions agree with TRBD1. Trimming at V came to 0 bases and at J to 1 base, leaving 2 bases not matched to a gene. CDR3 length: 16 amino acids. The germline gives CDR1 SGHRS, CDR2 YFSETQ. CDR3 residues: CASSLGGQGGQETQYF. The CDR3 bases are TGCGCCAGCAGCTTGGGGGGACAGGGGGGCCAAGAGACCCAGTACTTC.

CDR3 DNA: TGTGCCAGCAGCCAGGGTGGGAGCTATGGCTACACCTTC. This encodes CASSQGGSYGYTF. This chain uses TRBV14 with TRBJ1-2; D call uncertain. CDR1 and CDR2 from the germline V gene are SGHDN and FVKESK. V gave up 3 bases and J gave up 4 bases, with 9 bases separating them. CDR3 size: 13 residues.

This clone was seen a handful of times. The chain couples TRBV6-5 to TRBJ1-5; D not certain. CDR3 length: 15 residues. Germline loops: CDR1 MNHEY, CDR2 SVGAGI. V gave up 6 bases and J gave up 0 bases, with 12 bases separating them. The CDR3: CASSQGSISNQPQHF. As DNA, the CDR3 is TGTGCCAGCAGCCAAGGGAGCATTAGCAATCAGCCCCAGCATTTT.

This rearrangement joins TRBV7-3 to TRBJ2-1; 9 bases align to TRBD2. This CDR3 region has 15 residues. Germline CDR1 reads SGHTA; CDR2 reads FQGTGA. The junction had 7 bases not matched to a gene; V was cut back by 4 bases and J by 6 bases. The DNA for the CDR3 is TGTGCCAGCAGCTCCGGGACTAGCTCATCCAATGAGCAGTTCTTC. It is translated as CASSSGTSSSNEQFF.

The CDR3 DNA reads TGCGCCAGCAGCCACCCAGACAGGCAGAACACTGAAGCTTTCTTT. Translated, it gives CASSHPDRQNTEAFF. V usage is TRBV4-1 and J usage is TRBJ1-1; tentative D call: TRBD1 (6 bases). V lost 3 bases, J lost 1 base, and 12 bases lay in between. Germline CDR1 MGHRA, CDR2 YSYEKL. This CDR3 is built from 15 residues.

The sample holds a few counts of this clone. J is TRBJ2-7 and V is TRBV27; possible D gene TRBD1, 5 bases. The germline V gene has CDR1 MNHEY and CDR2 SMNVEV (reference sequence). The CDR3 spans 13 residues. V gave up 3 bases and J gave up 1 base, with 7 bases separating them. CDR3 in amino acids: CASSLSGSYEQYF. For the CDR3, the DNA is TGTGCCAGCAGTTTGTCAGGGTCCTACGAGCAGTACTTC.

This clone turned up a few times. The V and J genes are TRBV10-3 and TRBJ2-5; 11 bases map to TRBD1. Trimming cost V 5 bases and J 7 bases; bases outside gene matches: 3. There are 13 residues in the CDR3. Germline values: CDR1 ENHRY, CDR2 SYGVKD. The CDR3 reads CAISMGQGVTQYF. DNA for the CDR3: TGTGCCATCAGTATGGGACAGGGGGTGACCCAGTACTTC.